What follows are 12 T cell receptor beta chains derived from one specimen sequenced in a study of OX40 agonist ivuxolimab in advanced cancers. Library preparation was by the immunoSEQ multiplex PCR assay. Not all clones reach the TCRdb copy of this immuneACCESS table, which keeps in-frame sequences only. Checked studies attribute under half of the gap to unresolved V genes and leave the rest unexplained. The sample data list roughly 92,000 clones, and approximately 90% of these were observed just once. Roughly 1.4% of the sample goes to the ten largest clones. The specimen was CD4+ or CD8+ T cells sorted from blood, collected in a trial of the OX40 agonist ivuxolimab. These receptors were taken from an adult with an advanced solid tumor such as melanoma, head and neck, liver or kidney cancer.

V gene TRBV29-1 combines with J gene TRBJ1-4; 7 positions agree with TRBD1. The CDR3 has 16 residues. Losses at the gene ends were 1 base for V and 3 bases for J; bases not matched to a gene: 8. The germline V gene has CDR1 SQVTM and CDR2 ANQGSEA. The CDR3 sequence: CSVEVATGPSNEKLFF. In nucleotides, the CDR3 is TGCAGCGTTGAAGTTGCGACAGGGCCTTCTAATGAAAAACTGTTTTTT.

The gene calls are TRBV20-1 and TRBJ2-5; D call uncertain. The germline CDR1 and CDR2 sequences are DFQATT and SNEGSKA (reference sequence). The CDR3 runs to 11 residues. V lost 3 bases and J lost 5, with 7 bases in between. Here the CDR3 reads CSASSGETQYF. The CDR3 nucleotides are TGCAGTGCTAGTTCCGGGGAGACCCAGTACTTC.

The chain has TRBV6-5 and TRBJ2-7; 11 bases match TRBD2. V was pared by 6 bases and J by 3 bases, with 7 bases of the junction left unmatched. The V gene's germline CDR1 is MNHEY and CDR2 SVGAGI. The CDR3 is made up of 15 amino acids. CDR3 in DNA: TGTGCCAGCAGCCCCAATAGCGGGGGGGTCTACGAGCAGTACTTC. Translated, it gives CASSPNSGGVYEQYF.

This chain connects TRBV19 to TRBJ2-7; 9 positions agree with TRBD2. The V gene's germline CDR1 is LNHDA and CDR2 SQIVND (reference sequence). The CDR3 extends over 16 amino acids. The V segment lost 1 base and the J segment 3 bases; nucleotides outside the gene matches: 7. CDR3 amino acids: CASSIVGTSFLYEQYF. The CDR3 DNA reads as TGTGCCAGTAGTATAGTAGGGACTAGCTTCCTCTACGAGCAGTACTTC.

This chain connects TRBV6-1 to TRBJ1-2; D not certain. Germline loops: CDR1 MNHNS, CDR2 SASEGT. Deletions cut 6 bases from V and 4 bases from J, with 6 bases between. The CDR3 runs to 11 residues. CDR3 coding DNA: TGTGCCAGCAGCTCCACCTATGGCTACACCTTC. Protein sequence: CASSSTYGYTF.

The chain uses TRBV30 and TRBJ1-4; no reliable D call. V was trimmed by 0 bases and J by 8 bases, leaving 10 bases between them. The CDR3 is 13 amino acids. CDR1 is GTSNPN and CDR2 is SVGIG in the germline V gene (reference sequence). In nucleotides, the CDR3 is TGTGCCTGGAGTGTACCTATTGGCGAAAAACTGTTTTTT. Its translation: CAWSVPIGEKLFF.

J is TRBJ2-1 and V is TRBV7-3, with D tentatively TRBD1 (5 bases). The CDR3 extends over 17 amino acids. CDR1 is SGHTA, CDR2 FQGTGA, per germline. The germline V and J ends were trimmed by 1 base and 0 bases, with 13 bases remaining between them. The CDR3 is CASSLRGGANSYNEQFF. In DNA, the CDR3 is TGTGCCAGCAGCTTAAGAGGTGGGGCAAACTCCTACAATGAGCAGTTCTTC.

Only a few counts were recorded for this clone. This chain links TRBV19 with TRBJ1-5; TRBD1 agrees at 10 bases. With V trimmed by 5 bases and J by 6 bases, 7 bases remained unmatched. Germline CDR1 reads LNHDA; CDR2 reads SQIVND (reference sequence). The CDR3 consists of 15 residues. CDR3 protein: CASSPRQGASQPQHF. CDR3 nucleotide sequence: TGTGCCAGTAGTCCGCGACAGGGGGCAAGTCAGCCCCAGCATTTT.

The chain couples TRBV5-4 to TRBJ1-1, with D possibly TRBD1 on 6 matching bases. V was clipped by 3 bases and J by 9 bases, with 21 bases between them. Germline CDR1 and CDR2: SGHNT and YYREEE (reference sequence). The CDR3 is 15 residues long. The CDR3 nucleotides read TGTGCCAGCAGCTCCGCGGACAGTCAGAGTTTGAAAGCTTTCTTT. Translation gives CASSSADSQSLKAFF. The variable domain in full, with the rest retrieved from reference TRBV5-4 and TRBJ1-1, is ETGVTQSPTHLIKTRGQQVTLRCSSQSGHNTVSWYQQALGQGPQFIFQYYREEENGRGNFPPRFSGLQFPNYSSELNVNALELDDSALYLCASSSADSQSLKAFFGQGTRLTVV.

This chain uses TRBV2 with TRBJ2-2; no reliable D call. Germline assignment: CDR1 SNHLY and CDR2 FYNNEI. The CDR3 loop spans 13 amino acids. Trimming took off 8 bases at V and 2 bases at J, with 9 bases between the two ends. The CDR3 is CASGNQNTGELFF. CDR3 in DNA: TGTGCCAGCGGGAACCAAAACACCGGGGAGCTGTTTTTT.

The chain couples TRBV2 to TRBJ1-6; TRBD1 is a possible D gene (5 bases). Germline CDR1 SNHLY, CDR2 FYNNEI. Trimming pared 6 bases from V and 10 bases from J, leaving 10 bases between. This CDR3 is built from 12 residues. This chain's CDR3 is CASRVGESPLHF. In DNA, the CDR3 is TGTGCCAGCAGGGTGGGGGAATCACCCCTCCACTTT. The complete variable domain, with remaining parts taken from reference TRBV2 and TRBJ1-6, reads EPEVTQTPSHQVTQMGQEVILRCVPISNHLYFYWYRQILGQKVEFLVSFYNNEISEKSEIFDDQFSVERPDGSNFTLKIRSTKLEDSAMYFCASRVGESPLHFGNGTRLTVT.

This chain joins TRBV5-6 and TRBJ2-7; 9 bases agree with TRBD1. V dropped 3 bases and J dropped 4; count of bases not matched to a gene: 8. Germline V gene sequence: CDR1 SGHDT, CDR2 YYEEEE. The CDR3 runs 15 residues. CDR3 sequence: CASSWGQGTAYEQYF. CDR3 sequence (DNA): TGTGCCAGCAGCTGGGGACAGGGAACGGCGTACGAGCAGTACTTC.